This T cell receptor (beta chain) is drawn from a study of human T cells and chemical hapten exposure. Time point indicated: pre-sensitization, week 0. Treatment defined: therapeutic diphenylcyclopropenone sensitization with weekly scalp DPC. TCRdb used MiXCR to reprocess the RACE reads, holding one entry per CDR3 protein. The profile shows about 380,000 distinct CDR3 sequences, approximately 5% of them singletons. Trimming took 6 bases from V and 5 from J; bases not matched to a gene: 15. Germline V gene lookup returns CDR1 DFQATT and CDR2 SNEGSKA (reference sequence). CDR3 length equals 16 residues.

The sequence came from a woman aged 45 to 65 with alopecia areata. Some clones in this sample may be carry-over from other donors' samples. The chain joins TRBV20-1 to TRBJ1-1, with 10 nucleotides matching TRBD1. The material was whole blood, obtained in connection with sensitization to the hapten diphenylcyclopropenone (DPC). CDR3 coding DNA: TGCAGTGCGCCACCCCCGGGACAGGGGAGGAATACTGAAGCTTTCTTT. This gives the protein CSAPPPGQGRNTEAFF.